This T cell receptor beta chain was identified in a study of OX40 agonist ivuxolimab in advanced cancers. Clones were sequenced by immunoSEQ multiplex PCR, and TCRdb holds only the in-frame ones, with some missing. The sample has just over 95,000 clones, around 87% seen once. The CDR3 is 17 amino acids. No patient had autoimmune disease or received systemic immunosuppression. The chain recombines TRBV21-1 with TRBJ2-7. TRBV21-1 is flagged as a pseudogene. This sample comprised CD4+ or CD8+ T cells sorted from blood, obtained in a trial of the OX40 agonist ivuxolimab. The receptor was isolated from an adult with an advanced solid tumor such as melanoma, head and neck, liver or kidney cancer. Written as DNA, the CDR3 is TGTGCCAGCAGTGAATATGGGACCGAATCATCCTTCTACGAGCAGTACTTC. Residues: CASSEYGTESSFYEQYF.